This entry lists 22 T cell receptor beta chains sequenced from one sample in a study of cytomegalovirus exposure and HLA in healthy donors. 60 Vbeta and 13 Jbeta primers were used in PCR. Repertoires were generated with immunoSEQ multiplex PCR, while TCRdb's copy carries only in-frame clones and drops some. The sample includes more than 150,000 clones, about four fifths of them seen just once. Material for sequencing was PBMCs. These TCRs come from a woman aged 25 to 39 in good health and CMV-seronegative.

This clone is a singleton in its sample. The J gene is TRBJ1-2, the V gene TRBV7-3, with 8 bases fitting TRBD1. The CDR3 covers 12 residues. V lost 4 bases and J lost 6; bases outside the gene matches: 1. Germline assignment: CDR1 SGHTA and CDR2 FQGTGA. As DNA, the CDR3 is TGTGCCAGCAGCTCGGGACAGGATGGCTACACCTTC. This sequence encodes CASSSGQDGYTF.

This chain links TRBV10-3 with TRBJ1-2; 8 bases line up with TRBD1. The CDR3 runs to 14 residues. V shed 8 bases, J shed 2 bases, and the junction held 7 bases outside the gene matches. Germline-derived CDR1 and CDR2 are ENHRY and SYGVKD. The CDR3 DNA sequence: TGTGCCATCCTGGCTGGGACAGGAAACTATGGCTACACCTTC. Encoded protein: CAILAGTGNYGYTF.

The gene calls are TRBV2 and TRBJ2-7; 10 bases fit TRBD2. CDR3 length: 14 residues. Germline V gene lookup returns CDR1 SNHLY and CDR2 FYNNEI. After removal of 7 bases from V and 2 bases from J, the junction contained 5 bases not matched to a gene. CDR3 amino acids: CASTIAGGTYEQYF. The CDR3 DNA reads TGTGCCAGCACCATAGCGGGGGGAACCTACGAGCAGTACTTC.

This sequence joins TRBV14 and TRBJ1-2, with 9 positions matching TRBD1. With 4 bases clipped from V and 5 bases from J, the junction kept 2 bases outside the gene matches. The germline V gene has CDR1 SGHDN and CDR2 FVKESK. CDR3 length: 13 residues. The CDR3 DNA follows: TGTGCCAGCAGCCCCGACAGGGGGTATGGCTACACCTTC. Translating it yields CASSPDRGYGYTF. Looking up the rest from reference TRBV14 and TRBJ1-2 gives the full variable domain: EAGVTQFPSHSVIEKGQTVTLRCDPISGHDNLYWYRRVMGKEIKFLLHFVKESKQDESGMPNNRFLAERTGGTYSTLKVQPAELEDSGVYFCASSPDRGYGYTFGSGTRLTVV.

There are a few counts of this clone. The chain combines TRBV7-8 with TRBJ1-2; D is undetermined. The V end lost 2 bases, the J end lost 6 bases, and 4 bases lay between the germline ends. The CDR3 is 11 amino acids. Germline CDR1 SGHVS, CDR2 FQNEAQ. The CDR3 sequence is CASSLLDGYTF. The CDR3 DNA is TGTGCCAGCAGCTTACTCGATGGCTACACCTTC.

The chain couples TRBV7-2 to TRBJ2-1; D not resolved. Germline CDR1 reads SGHTA; CDR2 reads FQGNSA. V was pared by 3 bases and J by 4 bases, with 7 bases between. The CDR3 is 13 residues long. CDR3 nucleotides: TGTGCCAGCAGCTTGGAGAGGTACAATGAGCAGTTCTTC. It translates to CASSLERYNEQFF.

Comment on this clone: The final CDR3 position lacks the conserved phenylalanine or tryptophan, pointing to a likely read error. It is unclear where the CDR3 begins or ends on the DNA, so no DNA is shown, and the CDR3 is as TCRdb lists it. The chain has TRBV30 and TRBJ2-7; the table's D call TRBD2 went unverified against the DNA. Germline CDR1 reads GTSNPN; CDR2 reads SVGIG (reference sequence). The CDR3 contains 11 residues when both ends are counted. The CDR3: CAWSAGVVNRI.

This clone came up a few times. J is TRBJ1-1 and V is TRBV9, with D possibly being TRBD1 (6 bases). The CDR3 has 15 residues. The V end lost 0 bases, the J end lost 0 bases, and 9 bases lay between the germline ends. Germline V lookup: CDR1 SGDLS, CDR2 YYNGEE. The chain's CDR3 is CASSVGQAMNTEAFF. CDR3 in DNA: TGTGCCAGCAGCGTAGGACAGGCAATGAACACTGAAGCTTTCTTT.

The rearrangement joins TRBV5-8 to TRBJ2-3, with 9 bases aligning to TRBD1. The CDR3 runs to 16 residues. The V and J ends lost 7 bases and 0 bases, in that order; junction bases with no gene match: 9. Per germline, CDR1 SGHTS and CDR2 YDEGEE. DNA for the CDR3: TGTGCCAGCGGAACAACAGGGGGCCCAAGCACAGATACGCAGTATTTT. Translating it yields CASGTTGGPSTDTQYF.

The chain joins TRBV30 to TRBJ1-4; D remains ambiguous. Germline V gene data show CDR1 as GTSNPN and CDR2 as SVGIG (reference sequence). This CDR3 spans 16 amino acids. Between the trimmed V and J ends, which lost 0 bases and 8 bases, there was a span of 19 bases. The CDR3 is CAWSVRGTPLSEKLFF. The CDR3 coding sequence is TGTGCCTGGAGTGTACGGGGAACCCCTCTATCGGAAAAACTGTTTTTT.

V is TRBV6-1 and J is TRBJ2-3; tentatively, D is TRBD2 (5 bases). The CDR3 extends over 12 amino acids. The V gene's germline CDR1 is MNHNS and CDR2 SASEGT. V lost 0 bases, J lost 9 bases, and 7 bases lay in between. The DNA of the CDR3 is TGTGCCAGCAGTGAAGCCTGGGAGACGCAGTATTTT. This translates into CASSEAWETQYF.

The rearrangement joins TRBV6-5 to TRBJ1-4; no definite D call. The CDR3 contains 14 residues. V was shortened by 5 bases and J by 8 bases, with 15 bases between the two germline ends. In germline, CDR1 is MNHEY, CDR2 SVGAGI. The CDR3 nucleotides are TGTGCCAGCAGTCGGGGTCCAGGAGGGGAAAAACTGTTTTTT. It codes for CASSRGPGGEKLFF.

V and J are TRBV6-1 and TRBJ1-1; tentatively, D is TRBD1 (5 bases). V was clipped by 6 bases and J by 0 bases, with 8 bases between them. Germline CDR1 MNHNS, CDR2 SASEGT. The CDR3 runs to 13 residues. The chain's CDR3 is CASSLRVNTEAFF. The CDR3 DNA is TGTGCCAGCAGCCTCAGGGTGAACACTGAAGCTTTCTTT.

The chain joins TRBV5-1 to TRBJ2-7; TRBD1 might be the D (9 bases). Germline CDR1 SGHRS, CDR2 YFSETQ. The V and J ends lost 4 bases and 0 bases respectively, with 23 bases between them. This CDR3 is 18 amino acids long. The CDR3 sequence: CASSHPPGTGTSSYEQYF. The CDR3 DNA follows: TGCGCCAGCAGCCACCCTCCCGGGACAGGGACTAGCTCCTACGAGCAGTACTTC.

The V gene is TRBV29-1, the J gene TRBJ1-1, with a weak D call TRBD1 (6 bases). Trimming took 6 bases from V and 1 from J, leaving 15 bases between them. The CDR3 spans 14 residues. The germline V gene encodes CDR1 SQVTM and CDR2 ANQGSEA. The CDR3, as DNA: TGCAGCGTCCCCAACACAGGGCGGAACACTGAAGCTTTCTTT. Protein: CSVPNTGRNTEAFF.

The V call is TRBV6-1, the J call TRBJ1-2, with D possibly being TRBD1 (6 bases). The CDR3 consists of 14 residues. Trimming left V 5 bases short and J 4 bases short, with 14 bases between. Germline V lookup: CDR1 MNHNS, CDR2 SASEGT. Written as DNA, the CDR3 is TGTGCCAGCAGTAGTGGGACACTAATCTATGGCTACACCTTC. Translating it yields CASSSGTLIYGYTF.

The J gene is TRBJ1-5, the V gene TRBV5-6, with 8 bases fitting TRBD1. Losses at the gene ends were 0 bases for V and 6 bases for J; bases not matched to a gene: 2. In germline, CDR1 is SGHDT, CDR2 YYEEEE. The CDR3 sequence is 14 residues long. The CDR3 DNA reads as TGTGCCAGCAGCTTGGGGACAGGGTCTCAGCCCCAGCATTTT. Translated, it gives CASSLGTGSQPQHF. Using reference TRBV5-6 and TRBJ1-5 for the parts outside the CDR3, the full variable domain is DAGVTQSPTHLIKTRGQQVTLRCSPKSGHDTVSWYQQALGQGPQFIFQYYEEEERQRGNFPDRFSGHQFPNYSSELNVNALLLGDSALYLCASSLGTGSQPQHFGDGTRLSIL.

This clone showed up just once. This chain uses TRBV6-6 with TRBJ1-2; tentative D call: TRBD1 (5 bases). This CDR3 comprises 12 residues. V dropped 3 bases and J dropped 8 bases, with 10 bases sitting between them. CDR1 and CDR2 from the germline V gene are MNHNY and SVGAGI (reference sequence). In DNA form, the CDR3 reads TGTGCCAGCAGTTATGAGGCAGGGGGCTACACCTTC. Translated: CASSYEAGGYTF.

By sample share, this clone is medium-sized. The J gene is TRBJ2-7, the V gene TRBV30, with 7 bases lining up with TRBD1. The V gene's germline CDR1 is GTSNPN and CDR2 SVGIG (reference sequence). This CDR3 has 13 amino acids. J lost 2 bases, V lost 3 bases, and 4 bases had no gene match. The CDR3 sequence is CAWSWGTAYEQYF. The CDR3 bases are TGTGCCTGGAGCTGGGGGACAGCCTACGAGCAGTACTTC.

The chain carries TRBV7-2 and TRBJ1-4; 9 bases line up with TRBD1. The CDR3 covers 15 residues. Germline trimming cut 4 bases from V and 8 bases from J; bases unmatched to any gene: 8. CDR1 is SGHTA, CDR2 FQGNSA, per germline. The CDR3 DNA reads as TGTGCCAGCAGCTACCCACAGGGGGCAAAAGAAAAACTGTTTTTT. Amino acid sequence: CASSYPQGAKEKLFF.

The CDR3 region is CASSLRGAGYEQYF. The DNA of the CDR3 is TGCGCCAGCAGCCTGCGGGGGGCCGGTTACGAGCAGTACTTC. The chain couples TRBV5-1 to TRBJ2-7; TRBD2 aligns across 8 bases. This CDR3 has 14 residues. The J segment lost 4 bases and the V segment lost 4 bases, leaving 7 bases of the junction unmatched. The germline V gene has CDR1 SGHRS and CDR2 YFSETQ.

J is TRBJ1-1 and V is TRBV5-4; 9 positions agree with TRBD1. The junction had 5 bases not matched to a gene; V was cut back by 3 bases and J by 2 bases. Germline CDR1 SGHNT, CDR2 YYREEE (reference sequence). There are 15 residues in the CDR3. The CDR3, as DNA: TGTGCCAGCAGCTGGGGACAGGGTGGAAACACTGAAGCTTTCTTT. Translating it yields CASSWGQGGNTEAFF.